This TCR beta chain was captured by sequencing in a study of blood T cell repertoires in COVID-19. Study context: The United States, Italy and Spain were the sources of the acute and convalescent COVID-19 samples. The analysed material was cDNA or gDNA that came from T cells, B-cell-depleted T cells, or PBMCs.

How the authors handled the data: Quantification of nucleated cells was approximated via reference gene primer amplification. Sequencing was performed with immunoSEQ multiplex PCR; in TCRdb, only in-frame clones are kept and a portion is missing. V and J calls plus clone size are reproduced from that table; the DNA served to infer D and trimming. Here the sample spans tens of thousands of clones, roughly 80% being singletons. The V and J ends lost 4 bases and 0 bases, in that order; junction bases with no gene match: 4. Germline V gene sequence: CDR1 SGHRS, CDR2 YFSETQ. CDR3 length: 14 amino acids. Sequenced input: peripheral blood. The genes are TRBV5-1 and TRBJ2-7, with 7 bases matching TRBD1. This TCR derives from an older woman with acute or convalescent COVID-19. The CDR3 is CASSTWDSSYEQYF. The CDR3 nucleotides are TGCGCCAGCAGCACCTGGGACAGCTCCTACGAGCAGTACTTC. Full variable domain (outside the CDR3, taken from reference TRBV5-1 and TRBJ2-7): KAGVTQTPRYLIKTRGQQVTLSCSPISGHRSVSWYQQTPGQGLQFLFEYFSETQRNKGNFPGRFSGRQFSNSRSEMNVSTLELGDSALYLCASSTWDSSYEQYFGPGTRLTVT.